The 22 T cell receptor beta chains below were found in one sample sequenced in a study of T-cell memory formation after mild COVID-19. TCRdb ran MiXCR on the 5' RACE reads and lists one entry per CDR3 protein. The table records about 350,000 distinct CDR3 sequences, about an eighth of them present only once. Sample: PBMCs or a T cell subset sorted from them (not recorded which). The receptors derive from a man aged 18 to 29 who had mild COVID-19 (a few samples of this study predate the infection). Cell type and time point are not known.

This clonotype was found a few times. For the CDR3, the DNA is TGTGCCAGCAGTTCCACAGGGGGTATTAAGGGCACAGATACGCAGTATTTT. This gives the protein CASSSTGGIKGTDTQYF. The chain is built from TRBV12-3 or TRBV12-4 and TRBJ2-3; TRBD1 matches 8 bases. Losses at the gene ends were 4 bases for V and 1 base for J; bases not matched to a gene: 10. This CDR3 has 17 residues.

The J gene is TRBJ2-3, the V gene TRBV5-1, with D perhaps matching TRBD1 (5 bases). Germline V gives CDR1 SGHRS, CDR2 YFSETQ. The CDR3 has 14 residues. V lost 1 base to trimming and J lost 9 bases, with 15 bases between them. The CDR3 spells CASSLLGPKATQYF. The CDR3 bases are TGCGCCAGCAGCTTGTTGGGGCCCAAAGCGACGCAGTATTTT.

J is TRBJ1-1 and V is TRBV29-1, with D perhaps matching TRBD1 (5 bases). The V gene's germline CDR1 is SQVTM and CDR2 ANQGSEA. V shed 7 bases and J shed 1 base, with 13 bases lying between them. There are 13 residues in the CDR3. This CDR3 reads CSANRFENTEAFF. CDR3 nucleotides: TGCAGCGCAAACAGGTTCGAGAACACTGAAGCTTTCTTT.

This rearrangement joins TRBV6-2 or TRBV6-3 to TRBJ2-5; unclear D gene. The CDR3 totals 13 residues. V dropped 2 bases and J dropped 7 bases, with 11 bases sitting between them. In germline, CDR1 is MNHEY, CDR2 SVGEGT. Written as DNA, the CDR3 is TGTGCCAGCAGTTACGGCCCCGCCGGGACCCAGTACTTC. Its protein is CASSYGPAGTQYF.

This clonotype was seen ten or more times. This rearrangement joins TRBV7-2 to TRBJ2-3, with a possible D match to TRBD2 (6 bases). Germline values: CDR1 SGHTA, CDR2 FQGNSA. The CDR3 runs 15 residues. V gave up 7 bases and J gave up 3 bases, with 17 bases separating them. The CDR3 here is CASTNGMGGTDTQYF. The CDR3 region has the DNA TGTGCCAGCACAAACGGAATGGGGGGAACAGATACGCAGTATTTT.

This clonotype showed up many times. The junction departs from germline at one end; a sequencing error may be responsible. The chain has TRBV5-1 and TRBJ1-1, with D perhaps TRBD1 (5 bases). The germline V gene encodes CDR1 SGHRS and CDR2 YFSETQ. The CDR3 has 14 amino acids. The CDR3 DNA reads as TGTGCCAGCAGCTTTACAGGTATGAACACTGAAGCTTTCTTT. Translation: CASSFTGMNTEAFF.

The sample holds many counts of this clonotype. The gene calls are TRBV19 and TRBJ1-1, with D maybe TRBD1 (6 bases). This CDR3 is built from 14 residues. V gave up 5 bases and J gave up 4 bases, with 14 bases separating them. Looked up from germline, CDR1 is LNHDA and CDR2 is SQIVND (reference sequence). The CDR3 spells CASSPRQVPTEAFF. For the CDR3, the DNA is TGTGCCAGTAGTCCACGACAGGTCCCCACTGAAGCTTTCTTT.

Only a few counts were recorded for this clonotype. The CDR3 protein is CASSVGTEYQETQYF. CDR3 DNA: TGTGCCAGCAGCGTAGGTACAGAGTACCAAGAGACCCAGTACTTC. The chain is built from TRBV9 and TRBJ2-5, with unresolved D. V dropped 0 bases and J dropped 0 bases, with 9 bases sitting between them. CDR1 and CDR2 (germline): SGDLS, YYNGEE. This CDR3 region has 15 residues.

The V gene is TRBV5-1, the J gene TRBJ1-1, with unresolved D. Between the trimmed V and J ends, which lost 4 bases and 1 base, there was a span of 8 bases. The CDR3 contains 13 residues. Germline lookup yields CDR1 SGHRS and CDR2 YFSETQ. This CDR3 is CASSIQRNTEAFF. The CDR3 DNA follows: TGCGCCAGCAGCATTCAGAGGAACACTGAAGCTTTCTTT. Variable domain in full (rest from reference TRBV5-1 and TRBJ1-1): KAGVTQTPRYLIKTRGQQVTLSCSPISGHRSVSWYQQTPGQGLQFLFEYFSETQRNKGNFPGRFSGRQFSNSRSEMNVSTLELGDSALYLCASSIQRNTEAFFGQGTRLTVV.

The sample holds many counts of this clonotype. The rearrangement joins TRBV14 to TRBJ1-4; D uncertain. The germline V gene encodes CDR1 SGHDN and CDR2 FVKESK. V lost 1 base, J lost 8 bases, and 11 bases lay in between. The CDR3 covers 14 residues. As DNA, the CDR3 is TGTGCCAGCAGCCAAGGCCGGGCTGGCGAAAAACTGTTTTTT. Translated: CASSQGRAGEKLFF.

Only one count was recorded for this clonotype. The junction shows a germline mismatch at one end, possibly a read error. The chain recombines TRBV27 with TRBJ2-5; 9 nucleotides match TRBD2. Germline CDR1 MNHEY, CDR2 SMNVEV (reference sequence). This CDR3 contains 17 residues. In nucleotides, the CDR3 is TGTGCCATCAGTTTATCGCCACCGGGACTAGCTCAAGAGACCCAGTACTTC. This sequence encodes CAISLSPPGLAQETQYF.

This clonotype was counted many times. This rearrangement joins TRBV4-1 to TRBJ2-2; D might be TRBD2 (5 bases). The CDR3 has 16 amino acids. V gave up 1 base and J gave up 4 bases, with 13 bases separating them. The germline gives CDR1 MGHRA, CDR2 YSYEKL. CDR3 loop: CASSQVPPGGTGELFF. The CDR3 bases are TGCGCCAGCAGCCAAGTCCCCCCTGGAGGCACCGGGGAGCTGTTTTTT.

The gene calls are TRBV20-1 and TRBJ2-1, with D tentatively TRBD1 or TRBD2 (7 bases each). CDR3 size: 14 residues. The germline V gene encodes CDR1 DFQATT and CDR2 SNEGSKA (reference sequence). V lost 7 bases and J lost 4, with 17 bases in between. The CDR3 region has the DNA TGCAGTGGTCTTCAGGGGGGGGCTTACAATGAGCAGTTCTTC. Protein sequence: CSGLQGGAYNEQFF.

The chain carries TRBV6-2 or TRBV6-3 and TRBJ2-1; D uncertain. CDR1 and CDR2 (germline): MNHEY, SVGEGT. V lost 8 bases and J 0 bases, leaving 17 bases between the germline ends. This CDR3 region has 16 residues. This CDR3 reads CASDPGVTRSYNEQFF. The CDR3 DNA follows: TGTGCCAGCGACCCCGGTGTGACCCGCTCCTACAATGAGCAGTTCTTC.

The sample holds a few counts of this clonotype. The chain has TRBV12-3 or TRBV12-4 and TRBJ2-3; D unclear. The CDR3 consists of 13 residues. V lost 6 bases and J 3 bases, leaving 10 bases between the germline ends. The CDR3 region is CASRVGLTDTQYF. CDR3 coding DNA: TGTGCCAGCAGGGTGGGGTTGACAGATACGCAGTATTTT.

V is TRBV11-2 and J is TRBJ1-2, with 12 bases identical to TRBD1. The germline CDR1 and CDR2 sequences are SGHAT and FQNNGV. The J segment lost 8 bases and the V segment lost 1 base, leaving 5 bases of the junction unmatched. The CDR3 length is 15 residues. This chain's CDR3 is CASSLVGTGGWGYTF. DNA for the CDR3: TGTGCCAGCAGCTTAGTCGGGACAGGGGGCTGGGGCTACACCTTC.

The chain combines TRBV12-3 or TRBV12-4 with TRBJ1-1; 9 bases are shared with TRBD1. The CDR3 is 15 residues long. J gave up 1 base and V 6 bases, and 6 bases lay outside the gene matches. The CDR3 protein is CASRYTGGRNTEAFF. In nucleotides, the CDR3 is TGTGCCAGCAGGTATACAGGGGGCAGGAACACTGAAGCTTTCTTT.

This chain links TRBV9 with TRBJ2-5; 9 positions match TRBD2. J lost 4 bases, V lost 3 bases, and 4 bases had no gene match. This CDR3 has 14 residues. Germline loops: CDR1 SGDLS, CDR2 YYNGEE. Here the CDR3 DNA reads TGTGCCAGCAGCGAGGCGGGGGGGATAGAGACCCAGTACTTC. This codes for CASSEAGGIETQYF.

This clonotype has more than one count but fewer than ten. The CDR3 reads CASSLAPGADTQYF. CDR3 DNA sequence: TGCGCCAGCAGCTTGGCTCCGGGAGCAGATACGCAGTATTTT. The chain employs TRBV5-1 and TRBJ2-3; D is possibly TRBD2 (6 bases). Germline V gives CDR1 SGHRS, CDR2 YFSETQ. Trimming cost V 0 bases and J 4 bases, with 9 bases left between them. The CDR3 has 14 amino acids.

This clonotype was seen repeatedly, ten times or more. The chain couples TRBV7-3 to TRBJ1-3; unclear D gene. The CDR3 spans 17 residues. Germline CDR1 is SGHTA and CDR2 is FQGTGA. With 1 base removed from V and 3 bases from J, the gap between germline ends came to 16 bases. CDR3 DNA: TGTGCCAGCAGCTTAATTTGTACGATCCAGCTTGGAAACACCATATATTTT. Residues: CASSLICTIQLGNTIYF.

V gene TRBV30 combines with J gene TRBJ1-2; D possibly corresponds to TRBD1 (6 bases). V lost 3 bases and J lost 7, with 24 bases in between. Looked up from germline, CDR1 is GTSNPN and CDR2 is SVGIG (reference sequence). There are 16 residues in the CDR3. DNA of the CDR3: TGTGCCTGGAGCTCGTGGGGGGCGCAACTATGGGCTGGCTACACCTTC. It codes for CAWSSWGAQLWAGYTF.

This clonotype was detected a few times. The chain carries TRBV11-2 and TRBJ2-2; D remains unclear. Germline lookup yields CDR1 SGHAT and CDR2 FQNNGV. The V end was cut by 5 bases, the J end by 6 bases, with 10 bases between. The CDR3 is 13 residues long. The CDR3 protein is CASSALGPGELFF. In DNA form, the CDR3 reads TGTGCCAGCAGCGCATTAGGGCCCGGGGAGCTGTTTTTT. The full variable domain, in which reference TRBV11-2 and TRBJ2-2 provide the parts outside the CDR3, is EAGVAQSPRYKIIEKRQSVAFWCNPISGHATLYWYQQILGQGPKLLIQFQNNGVVDDSQLPKDRFSAERLKGVDSTLKIQPAKLEDSAVYLCASSALGPGELFFGEGSRLTVL.